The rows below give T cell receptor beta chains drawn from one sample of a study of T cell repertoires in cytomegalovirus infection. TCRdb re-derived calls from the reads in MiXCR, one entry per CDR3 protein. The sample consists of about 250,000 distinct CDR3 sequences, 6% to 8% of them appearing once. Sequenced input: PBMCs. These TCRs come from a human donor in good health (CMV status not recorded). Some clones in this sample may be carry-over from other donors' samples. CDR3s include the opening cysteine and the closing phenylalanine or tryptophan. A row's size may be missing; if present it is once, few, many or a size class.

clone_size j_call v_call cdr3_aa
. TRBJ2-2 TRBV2 CASTLGSHTGELFF
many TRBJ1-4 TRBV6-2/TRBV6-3 CASRVDRTNEKLFF
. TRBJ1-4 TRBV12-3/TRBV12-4 CASTLSGFGEKLFF
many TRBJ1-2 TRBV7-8 CASSPDPKAGGYTF
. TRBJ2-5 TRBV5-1 CASTLLGAREETQYF
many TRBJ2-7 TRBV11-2 CASSDPGGANEQYF
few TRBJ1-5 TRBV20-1 CSASRDQPQHF
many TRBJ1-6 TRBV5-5 CASSPRWGRDNSPLHF
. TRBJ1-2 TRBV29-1 CSAWTGSSDGYTF
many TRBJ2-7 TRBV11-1 CASSSDEVSYEQYF